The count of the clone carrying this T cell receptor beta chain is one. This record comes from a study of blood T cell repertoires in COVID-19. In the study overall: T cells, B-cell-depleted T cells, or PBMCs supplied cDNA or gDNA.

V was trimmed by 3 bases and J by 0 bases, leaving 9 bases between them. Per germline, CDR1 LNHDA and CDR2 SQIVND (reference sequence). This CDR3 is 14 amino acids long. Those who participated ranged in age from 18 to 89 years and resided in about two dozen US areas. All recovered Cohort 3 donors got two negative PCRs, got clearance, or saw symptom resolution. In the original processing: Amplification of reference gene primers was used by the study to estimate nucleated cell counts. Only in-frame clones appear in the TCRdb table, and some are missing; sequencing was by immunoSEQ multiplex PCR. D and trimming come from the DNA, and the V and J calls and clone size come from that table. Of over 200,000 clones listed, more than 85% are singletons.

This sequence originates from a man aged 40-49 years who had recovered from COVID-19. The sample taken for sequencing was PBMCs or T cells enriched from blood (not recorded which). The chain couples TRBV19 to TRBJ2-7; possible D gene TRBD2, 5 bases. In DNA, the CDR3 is TGTGCCAGTAGTATGAGGGAGCTCTCCTACGAGCAGTACTTC. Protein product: CASSMRELSYEQYF.